Listed here are 14 T cell receptor beta chains from one sample, sequenced in a study of T cell clonality in common variable immunodeficiency. Sequenced by immunoSEQ multiplex PCR; TCRdb stores in-frame clones only, minus some. The sample shows 16,000 or so clones, none of them appearing just once. Antigens for these TCRs are unknown. Study-wide findings and caveats: Fewer deletions and N-nucleotide insertions were reportedly seen in common variable immunodeficiency TCR beta sequences.

The sample taken for sequencing was peripheral blood mononuclear cells. These receptors all stem from a human donor with common variable immunodeficiency.

Concerning this clone: The read ends 3 residues early relative to the CDR3; the germline J gene fills the gap. J is TRBJ1-6 and V is TRBV7-2, with D possibly being TRBD1 (6 bases). The CDR3 loop spans 15 amino acids. Trimming cost V 1 base and J 10 bases, with 14 bases left between them. Germline V CDR1 and CDR2: SGHTA, FQGNSA. The CDR3 DNA, read in part, is TGTGCCAGCAGCTTAGTTCAGGGGAACAAGTCACCC. This gives the protein CASSLVQGNKSP. In full, the CDR3 reads CASSLVQGNKSPLHF. Together with reference TRBV7-2 and TRBJ1-6, the CDR3 gives the full variable domain: GAGVSQSPSNKVTEKGKDVELRCDPISGHTALYWYRQSLGQGLEFLIYFQGNSAPDKSGLPSDRFSAERTGGSVSTLTIQRTQQEDSAVYLCASSLVQGNKSPLHFGNGTRLTVT.

With regard to this clone: The read falls 3 residues short of the CDR3 end, and the missing part is taken from the germline J gene. V gene TRBV30 combines with J gene TRBJ1-1, with D unclear. Germline V gene lookup returns CDR1 GTSNPN and CDR2 SVGIG (reference sequence). The CDR3 consists of 12 residues. The CDR3 bases that were read are TGTGCCTGGAGTCAGGAAACCGACGAA. Its translation: CAWSQETDE. The whole CDR3 protein is CAWSQETDEAFF.

This clone was found a few times. The CDR3 goes on 3 residues after the read ends, and that part is filled in from the germline J gene. This rearrangement joins TRBV7-2 to TRBJ2-7, with D tentatively TRBD2 (5 bases). Trimming removed 2 bases from V and 0 bases from J, with 8 bases in between. Looked up from germline, CDR1 is SGHTA and CDR2 is FQGNSA. This CDR3 region has 14 residues. The part of the CDR3 DNA that was read is TGTGCCAGCAGCTTAAAGGCGGGCTCCTACGAG. It is translated as CASSLKAGSYE. In full, the CDR3 is CASSLKAGSYEQYF. Supplemented by reference TRBV7-2 and TRBJ2-7, the full variable domain reads GAGVSQSPSNKVTEKGKDVELRCDPISGHTALYWYRQSLGQGLEFLIYFQGNSAPDKSGLPSDRFSAERTGGSVSTLTIQRTQQEDSAVYLCASSLKAGSYEQYFGPGTRLTVT.

This clone was recorded at least ten times. The read finishes 3 residues shy of the CDR3 end, and the germline J gene is used to complete it. This chain uses TRBV20-1 with TRBJ2-6; D is perhaps TRBD2 (7 bases). From germline, CDR1 is DFQATT and CDR2 SNEGSKA (reference sequence). V lost 0 bases and J lost 3, with 12 bases in between. The length of the CDR3 is 16 residues. This chain's CDR3 is CSARDEGGYGANVLTF. Partial CDR3 DNA: TGCAGTGCTAGAGATGAGGGGGGGTATGGGGCCAACGTC.

This clone appeared a few times. The read comes to an end 3 residues before the CDR3 does, leaving the germline J gene to fill in the end. The gene calls are TRBV5-6 and TRBJ2-2; 9 nucleotides line up with TRBD2. Germline V gene sequence: CDR1 SGHDT, CDR2 YYEEEE. The CDR3 runs 15 residues. The V and J ends lost 0 bases and 5 bases, in that order; junction bases with no gene match: 2. The CDR3: CASSLGSGGTGELFF. Incomplete CDR3 DNA: TGTGCCAGCAGCTTGGGTAGCGGGGGAACCGGGGAG.

Regarding this clone: The DNA ends 3 residues before the CDR3 does, and the rest of the CDR3 is filled in from the germline J gene. The chain carries TRBV6-1 and TRBJ1-1; TRBD1 matches 9 bases. Germline V gene lookup returns CDR1 MNHNS and CDR2 SASEGT. The length of the CDR3 is 14 residues. Germline trimming cut 4 bases from V and 5 bases from J; bases unmatched to any gene: 5. CDR3 bases read: TGTGCCAGCAGTGGCTACAGGGGGCTGACTGAA. It specifies CASSGYRGLTE. The CDR3, in full, reads CASSGYRGLTEAFF.

There are many counts of this clone. The read finishes 3 residues shy of the CDR3 end, and the germline J gene is used to complete it. This chain uses TRBV29-1 with TRBJ2-7; TRBD2 is a possible D gene (7 bases). The germline gives CDR1 SQVTM, CDR2 ANQGSEA. This CDR3 is built from 12 residues. Deletions cut 6 bases from V and 4 bases from J, with 13 bases between. The sequenced part of the CDR3 DNA is TGCAGCGTAGTGGGGGGGGCGTACGAG. Encoded protein: CSVVGGAYE. The whole CDR3 sequence is CSVVGGAYEQYF.

This clone was seen a handful of times. Read data end 3 residues before the CDR3 end; the end is taken from the germline J gene. V usage is TRBV19 and J usage is TRBJ1-5; a weak D match, TRBD1 (5 bases). This CDR3 is built from 15 residues. Germline V gene sequence: CDR1 LNHDA, CDR2 SQIVND (reference sequence). V dropped 6 bases and J dropped 3 bases, with 15 bases sitting between them. The CDR3 loop is CASRKTEHYNQPQHF. CDR3 DNA (partial): TGTGCCAGTAGGAAGACAGAGCATTACAATCAGCCC. Based on the CDR3 plus reference TRBV19 and TRBJ1-5, the full variable domain is DGGITQSPKYLFRKEGQNVTLSCEQNLNHDAMYWYRQDPGQGLRLIYYSQIVNDFQKGDIAEGYSVSREKKESFPLTVTSAQKNPTAFYLCASRKTEHYNQPQHFGDGTRLSIL.

Only a few counts were recorded for this clone. The read is 3 residues too short to cover the CDR3 end, so that end is filled in from the germline J gene. The V call is TRBV2, the J call TRBJ1-1; possible D gene TRBD1, 5 bases. V was cut by 6 bases and J by 4 bases, with 12 bases left in between. Germline values: CDR1 SNHLY, CDR2 FYNNEI. CDR3 length equals 13 residues. The CDR3 DNA, read in part, is TGTGCCAGCAGAACGGGGGGGGGCACTGAA. Amino acids: CASRTGGGTE. From start to end, the CDR3 is CASRTGGGTEAFF.

A word on this clone: With the read ending 3 residues before the CDR3 end, the germline J gene is used to fill in that end. This chain uses TRBV20-1 with TRBJ1-3, with D perhaps matching TRBD1 (5 bases). This CDR3 region has 14 residues. Germline lookup yields CDR1 DFQATT and CDR2 SNEGSKA (reference sequence). V shed 0 bases and J shed 2 bases, with 8 bases lying between them. CDR3 DNA (partial): TGCAGTGCTAGAGAGGGCAGGGCTGGAAACACC. Translated, it gives CSAREGRAGNT. The complete CDR3 sequence is CSAREGRAGNTIYF.

With respect to this clone: The read terminates 3 residues before the CDR3 end, so the remaining end is supplied by the germline J gene. The chain recombines TRBV7-2 with TRBJ2-1, with 8 bases matching TRBD2. Losses at the gene ends were 5 bases for V and 0 bases for J; bases not matched to a gene: 3. Germline CDR1 SGHTA, CDR2 FQGNSA. The CDR3 consists of 15 residues. The part of the CDR3 DNA that was read is TGTGCCAGCAGCACACTAGCGGTCTCCTACAATGAG. This codes for CASSTLAVSYNE. The CDR3 in full is CASSTLAVSYNEQFF. The full variable domain, in which reference TRBV7-2 and TRBJ2-1 provide the parts outside the CDR3, is GAGVSQSPSNKVTEKGKDVELRCDPISGHTALYWYRQSLGQGLEFLIYFQGNSAPDKSGLPSDRFSAERTGGSVSTLTIQRTQQEDSAVYLCASSTLAVSYNEQFFGPGTRLTVL.

This clone appeared many times. The read terminates 3 residues ahead of where the CDR3 ends, so the germline J gene completes it. The J gene is TRBJ2-1, the V gene TRBV2, with 10 bases identical to TRBD2. Germline values: CDR1 SNHLY, CDR2 FYNNEI. The CDR3 runs to 15 residues. V lost 6 bases, J lost 4 bases, and 6 bases stayed unmatched. The CDR3 DNA, read in part, is TGTGCCAGCAGGCTCACTAGCGGGGCTTACAATGAG. Its protein product is CASRLTSGAYNE. In full, the CDR3 reads CASRLTSGAYNEQFF.

Concerning this clone itself: The read halts 3 residues ahead of the CDR3 end, with the missing end drawn from the germline J gene. The rearrangement links TRBV7-8 to TRBJ1-4, with D perhaps matching TRBD1 (5 bases). CDR1 is SGHVS and CDR2 is FQNEAQ in the germline V gene. The CDR3 has 15 amino acids. With 5 bases removed from V and 4 bases from J, the gap between germline ends came to 14 bases. The CDR3 bases that were read are TGTGCCAGCAGCCAAAACCGGGGACTTAATGAAAAA. Amino acids: CASSQNRGLNEK. Given in full, the CDR3 is CASSQNRGLNEKLFF.

Of note for this clone: The read ends 3 residues early relative to the CDR3; the germline J gene fills the gap. The chain couples TRBV18 to TRBJ2-3; D call uncertain. The CDR3 extends over 11 amino acids. V lost 8 bases, J lost 6 bases, and 9 bases lay in between. Germline V gene lookup returns CDR1 KGHSH and CDR2 LQKENI. Partial CDR3 DNA: TGTGCCAGCGCCGCGGAGGATACG. Its protein product is CASAAEDT. The entire CDR3 sequence reads CASAAEDTQYF.